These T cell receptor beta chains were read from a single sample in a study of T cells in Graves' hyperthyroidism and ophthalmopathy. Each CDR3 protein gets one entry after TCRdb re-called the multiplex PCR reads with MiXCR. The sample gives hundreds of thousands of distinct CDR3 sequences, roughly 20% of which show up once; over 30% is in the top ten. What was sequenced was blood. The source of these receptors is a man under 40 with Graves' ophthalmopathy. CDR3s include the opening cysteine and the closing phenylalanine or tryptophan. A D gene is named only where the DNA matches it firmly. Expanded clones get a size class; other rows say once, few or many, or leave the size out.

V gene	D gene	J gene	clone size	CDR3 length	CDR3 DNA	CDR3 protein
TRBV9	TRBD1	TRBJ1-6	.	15	TGTGCCAGCAGCGCAGACAGGGGGTTGGGCTCACCCCTCCACTTT	CASSADRGLGSPLHF
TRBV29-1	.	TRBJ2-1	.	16	TGCAGCGTTGAAAGGCCTTGGGGGGGCGACTACAATGAGCAGTTCTTC	CSVERPWGGDYNEQFF
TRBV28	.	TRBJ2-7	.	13	TGTGTTAGCAGTTCTCAGCTAGCGTGGGAGCAGTACTTC	CVSSSQLAWEQYF
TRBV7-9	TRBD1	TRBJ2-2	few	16	TGTGCCAGCAGCTACCGGACAGGTCTAGACACCGGGGAGCTGTTTTTT	CASSYRTGLDTGELFF
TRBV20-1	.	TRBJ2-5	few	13	TGCAGTGCCAGCCAGGGGAGCGGAGAGACCCAGTACTTC	CSASQGSGETQYF
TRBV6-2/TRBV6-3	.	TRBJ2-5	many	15	TGTGCCAGCGGACGGGACGGAAGATTCCAAGAGACCCAGTACTTC	CASGRDGRFQETQYF
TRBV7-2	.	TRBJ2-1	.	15	TGTGCCAGCAGCCCAACTAGTCGCTCCTACAATGAGCAGTTCTTC	CASSPTSRSYNEQFF
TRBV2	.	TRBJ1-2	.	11	TGTGCCAGCAGTGAGCCCTGGGGCTACACCTTC	CASSEPWGYTF
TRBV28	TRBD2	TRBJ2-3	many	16	TGTGCCAGCAGTTTAGAACTAGCGGGAGGGCCGGATACGCAGTATTTT	CASSLELAGGPDTQYF
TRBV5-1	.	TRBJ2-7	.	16	TGCGCCAGCAGCGTCTCCCACCGGGACGGACTCTACGAGCAGTACTTC	CASSVSHRDGLYEQYF
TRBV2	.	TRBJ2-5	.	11	TGTGCCAGCGTAGTACCAGAGACCCAGTACTTC	CASVVPETQYF
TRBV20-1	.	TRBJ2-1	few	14	TGCAGTGCTAGATCGGCGACCCATACCGGTGAGCAGTTCTTC	CSARSATHTGEQFF
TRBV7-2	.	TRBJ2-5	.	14	TGTGCCAGCAGCTCGGGACGGCGGGTGGAGACCCAGTACTTC	CASSSGRRVETQYF
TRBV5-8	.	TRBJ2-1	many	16	TGTGCCAGCAGCGGTGGACTACCGAGCTCCTACAATGAGCAGTTCTTC	CASSGGLPSSYNEQFF
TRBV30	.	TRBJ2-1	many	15	TGTGCCTGGAGGGTAGGGAACTATGGAGGTGATGAGCAGTTCTTC	CAWRVGNYGGDEQFF
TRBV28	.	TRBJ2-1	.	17	TGTGCCAGCAGTTTGGAGCCCGGGGCAGGTGGATACAATGAGCAGTTCTTC	CASSLEPGAGGYNEQFF
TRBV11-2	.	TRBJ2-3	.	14	TGTGCCAGCAGTCCCCTAGAGAGGACAGATACGCAGTATTTT	CASSPLERTDTQYF
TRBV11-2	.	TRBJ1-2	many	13	TGTGCCAGCAGCCCGCGGACAGAATATGGCTACACCTTC	CASSPRTEYGYTF
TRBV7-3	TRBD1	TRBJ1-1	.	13	TGTGCCAGCAGCCCAACAGGGGAGGGTCGAGCTTTCTTT	CASSPTGEGRAFF
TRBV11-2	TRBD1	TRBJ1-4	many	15	TGTGCCAGCAGCTTAGAAACAGGGGGGGATGAAAAACTGTTTTTT	CASSLETGGDEKLFF
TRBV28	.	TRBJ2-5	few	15	TGTGCCAGCAGTCCCCTGTCGGCGGATGGGGAGACCCAGTACTTC	CASSPLSADGETQYF
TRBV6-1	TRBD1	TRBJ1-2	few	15	TGTGCCAGCAGTTTGATGCTCGGACAGGCCGCTGGCTACACCTTC	CASSLMLGQAAGYTF
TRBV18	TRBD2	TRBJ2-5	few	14	TGTGCCAGCTCCCCCCGGGAGGGATCAGAGACCCAGTACTTC	CASSPREGSETQYF
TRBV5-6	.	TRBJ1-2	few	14	TGTGCCAGCAGCTTAGACGAAGCTAACTATGGCTACACCTTC	CASSLDEANYGYTF
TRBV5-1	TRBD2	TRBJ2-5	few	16	TGCGCCAGCAGCCCCCCGGGACTAGCGGGTCAAGAGACCCAGTACTTC	CASSPPGLAGQETQYF
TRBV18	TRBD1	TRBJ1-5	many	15	TGTGCCAGCTCACCAAGGGACAGCTCAAATCAGCCCCAGCATTTT	CASSPRDSSNQPQHF
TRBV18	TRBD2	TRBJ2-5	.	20	TGTGCCAGCTCACGACCATGGGTTCCGTCGAGCGGGAGGGTTGAAGAGACCCAGTACTTC	CASSRPWVPSSGRVEETQYF
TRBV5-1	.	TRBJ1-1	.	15	TGCGCCAGCAGCTATAAAGGGTATGGGAACACTGAAGCTTTCTTT	CASSYKGYGNTEAFF
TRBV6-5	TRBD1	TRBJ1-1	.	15	TGTGCCAGCAGTTACATTACAGGGGGAAACACTGAAGCTTTCTTT	CASSYITGGNTEAFF
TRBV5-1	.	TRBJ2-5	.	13	TGCGCCGGCAGCCCAGCTGGCCAAGAGACCCAGTACTTC	CAGSPAGQETQYF
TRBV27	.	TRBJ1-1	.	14	TGTGCCAGCCGCTTAAGGGTGGGGGACACTGAAGCTTTCTTT	CASRLRVGDTEAFF
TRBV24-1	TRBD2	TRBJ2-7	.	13	TGTGCCACCAGTTTAGCGGGAGTTGGTGAGCAGTACTTC	CATSLAGVGEQYF
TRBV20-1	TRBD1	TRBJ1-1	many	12	TGCAGTGCGAGACAGGGCCCTCGGGAAGCTTTCTTT	CSARQGPREAFF
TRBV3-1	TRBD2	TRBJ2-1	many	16	TGTGCCAGCAGCCTAAGCATTGCGGGAGGGAACAATGAGCAGTTCTTC	CASSLSIAGGNNEQFF
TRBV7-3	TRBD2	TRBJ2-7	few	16	TGTGCCAGCAGCTTAGGGCCGTCTAGCGGATATACCGAGCAGTACTTC	CASSLGPSSGYTEQYF
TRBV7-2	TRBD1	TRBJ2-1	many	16	TGTGCCAGCAGCTTATGGAGGACAGGGGCCAACAATGAGCAGTTCTTC	CASSLWRTGANNEQFF
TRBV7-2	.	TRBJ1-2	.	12	TGTGCCAGCAGCTCAGGCCCACATGGCTACACCTTC	CASSSGPHGYTF
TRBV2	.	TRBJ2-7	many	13	TGTGCCAGCAGGACAGGTTACTCCTACGAGCAGTACTTC	CASRTGYSYEQYF
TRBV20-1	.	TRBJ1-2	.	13	TGCAGTGCTAGAGGCAACTTTAACTATGGCTACACCTTC	CSARGNFNYGYTF
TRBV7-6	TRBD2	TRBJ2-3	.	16	TGTGCCAGCAGCTCCATCCCGGGGGGGGTCACAGATACGCAGTATTTT	CASSSIPGGVTDTQYF
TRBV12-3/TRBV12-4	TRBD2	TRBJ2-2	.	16	TGTGCCAGCAGTTGGGCGGGGGGGGGATCCACCGGGGAGCTGTTTTTT	CASSWAGGGSTGELFF